Below, 16 T cell receptor beta chains from the same sample are listed, as sequenced in a study of blood T cell repertoires in COVID-19. The data were produced by immunoSEQ multiplex PCR, yet TCRdb's version contains in-frame clones alone and is incomplete. The table has around 120,000 clones, roughly 80% seen once. The sample comprised peripheral blood. The receptors originated from a man aged 50-60 years with acute or convalescent COVID-19.

This clone showed up just a few times. The chain combines TRBV18 with TRBJ2-3; TRBD1 matches at 7 bases. With 3 bases clipped from V and 0 bases from J, the junction kept 6 bases outside the gene matches. This CDR3 has 16 amino acids. Germline CDR1 is KGHSH and CDR2 is LQKENI. CDR3 nucleotides: TGTGCCAGCTCACCCTACAGGGGAGAGAGCACAGATACGCAGTATTTT. Translation: CASSPYRGESTDTQYF.

The sample holds many counts of this clone. The rearrangement links TRBV7-9 to TRBJ1-3; D is unresolved. This CDR3 has 15 residues. Germline CDR1 reads SEHNR; CDR2 reads FQNEAQ (reference sequence). Trimming took off 4 bases at V and 0 bases at J, with 10 bases between the two ends. In DNA, the CDR3 is TGTGCCAGCAGCTCGCGACTGAGCTCTGGAAACACCATATATTTT. It encodes CASSSRLSSGNTIYF.

V usage is TRBV18 and J usage is TRBJ1-5; the match to TRBD1 covers 8 bases. The germline CDR1 and CDR2 sequences are KGHSH and LQKENI. CDR3 size: 15 residues. The J segment lost 5 bases and the V segment lost 4 bases, leaving 7 bases of the junction unmatched. CDR3 amino acids: CASSRGTGFDQPQHF. The CDR3 DNA reads TGTGCCAGCTCACGGGGGACAGGATTCGATCAGCCCCAGCATTTT.

The chain combines TRBV12-3 or TRBV12-4 with TRBJ1-1; 8 positions match TRBD1. The CDR3 length is 13 residues. The trim removed 6 bases at V and 1 base at J, leaving 1 base unmatched. The DNA for the CDR3 is TGTGCCAGCAGCGACAGGGGGAACACTGAAGCTTTCTTT. Translation: CASSDRGNTEAFF.

This chain connects TRBV5-1 to TRBJ1-5, with 8 bases aligning to TRBD1. Germline V gene data show CDR1 as SGHRS and CDR2 as YFSETQ. The V and J ends lost 4 bases and 1 base, in that order; junction bases with no gene match: 4. CDR3 size: 15 residues. This CDR3 reads CASSPDRESNQPQHF. CDR3 sequence (DNA): TGCGCCAGCAGCCCGGACAGGGAAAGCAATCAGCCCCAGCATTTT.

The chain recombines TRBV7-9 with TRBJ1-3, with D possibly TRBD1 on 6 matching bases. V lost 4 bases to trimming and J lost 0 bases, with 13 bases between them. The CDR3 is made up of 16 amino acids. Germline V lookup: CDR1 SEHNR, CDR2 FQNEAQ (reference sequence). The CDR3 region has the DNA TGTGCCAGCAGCTACCGCAACAGGGTCTCTGGAAACACCATATATTTT. It codes for CASSYRNRVSGNTIYF. Drawing the rest from reference TRBV7-9 and TRBJ1-3, the complete variable domain is DTGVSQNPRHKITKRGQNVTFRCDPISEHNRLYWYRQTLGQGPEFLTYFQNEAQLEKSRLLSDRFSAERPKGSFSTLEIQRTEQGDSAMYLCASSYRNRVSGNTIYFGEGSWLTVV.

As regards this clone: At one end the junction does not follow the germline gene, possibly because of a read error. This chain joins TRBV2 and TRBJ2-4; D is unclear. The CDR3 is made up of 12 amino acids. From germline, CDR1 is SNHLY and CDR2 FYNNEI. CDR3 sequence (DNA): TGTGCCAGCAGTGGTGAGCGAAAAGACCTCCACTTC. Translated: CASSGERKDLHF.

A word on this clone: Other DNA sequences within the sample encode an identical CDR3. The chain uses TRBV5-6 and TRBJ2-3; D ambiguous. Trimming pared 0 bases from V and 4 bases from J, leaving 9 bases between. There are 14 residues in the CDR3. Germline CDR1 and CDR2: SGHDT and YYEEEE. The CDR3 nucleotides are TGTGCCAGCAGCTTGGCCACGGCGGCAGATACGCAGTATTTT. Its protein is CASSLATAADTQYF.

About this clone itself: The sample carries other DNA sequences with the same CDR3. The rearrangement links TRBV27 to TRBJ1-2; unclear D gene. V lost 2 bases and J 2 bases, leaving 9 bases between the germline ends. The germline gives CDR1 MNHEY, CDR2 SMNVEV (reference sequence). The CDR3 consists of 14 residues. The CDR3 spells CASSLRVTNYGYTF. The CDR3 region has the DNA TGTGCCAGCAGTTTACGTGTTACAAACTATGGCTACACCTTC.

The V gene is TRBV5-1, the J gene TRBJ1-5; 9 nucleotides agree with TRBD1. Trimming at V came to 4 bases and at J to 0 bases, leaving 14 bases not matched to a gene. The V gene's germline CDR1 is SGHRS and CDR2 YFSETQ. The CDR3 length is 19 residues. This CDR3 reads CASSHRDRVRRNSNQPQHF. The CDR3, as DNA: TGCGCCAGCAGCCACCGGGACAGGGTTCGGAGGAATAGCAATCAGCCCCAGCATTTT.

CDR3 sequence: CASSSYYNNEQFF. Written as DNA, the CDR3 is TGTGCCAGCAGCTCCTATTATAACAATGAGCAGTTCTTC. The chain joins TRBV5-5 to TRBJ2-1; D is unclear. The germline V and J ends were trimmed by 3 bases and 5 bases, with 9 bases remaining between them. There are 13 residues in the CDR3. Germline CDR1 reads SGHKS; CDR2 reads YYEKEE (reference sequence).

V is TRBV5-1 and J is TRBJ2-2, with D tentatively TRBD1 (6 bases). The germline gives CDR1 SGHRS, CDR2 YFSETQ. The CDR3 has 15 amino acids. V lost 0 bases and J 10 bases, leaving 16 bases between the germline ends. CDR3 bases: TGCGCCAGCAGCTTGGCCTTGGGACATAAGGAGGAGCTGTTTTTT. Translation gives CASSLALGHKEELFF.

CDR3 in amino acids: CASSVGWTASTDTQYF. The CDR3 DNA sequence: TGTGCCAGCAGTGTAGGTTGGACAGCTAGCACAGATACGCAGTATTTT. This chain joins TRBV25-1 and TRBJ2-3; tentative D call: TRBD1 (6 bases). V gave up 4 bases and J gave up 0 bases, with 14 bases separating them. The CDR3 is made up of 16 amino acids. Germline V gene data show CDR1 as MGHDK and CDR2 as SYGVNS. Combining the CDR3 with reference TRBV25-1 and TRBJ2-3 gives the whole variable domain EADIYQTPRYLVIGTGKKITLECSQTMGHDKMYWYQQDPGMELHLIHYSYGVNSTEKGDLSSESTVSRIRTEHFPLTLESARPSHTSQYLCASSVGWTASTDTQYFGPGTRLTVL.

CDR3 DNA sequence: TGTGCCAGCAGCCTCAACGGGTTACGGGAAAAACTGTTTTTT. Translation gives CASSLNGLREKLFF. J is TRBJ1-4 and V is TRBV27; D uncertain. Germline V gene data show CDR1 as MNHEY and CDR2 as SMNVEV (reference sequence). CDR3 length: 14 amino acids. Trimming shortened V by 6 bases and J by 8 bases, and 16 bases separated the two germline ends. Full variable domain (remainder filled in from reference TRBV27 and TRBJ1-4): EAQVTQNPRYLITVTGKKLTVTCSQNMNHEYMSWYRQDPGLGLRQIYYSMNVEVTDKGDVPEGYKVSRKEKRNFPLILESPSPNQTSLYFCASSLNGLREKLFFGSGTQLSVL.

This clone appeared a few times. The CDR3 spells CASSFRRGDSGNTIYF. CDR3 DNA sequence: TGTGCCAGCAGTTTCCGAAGAGGAGACTCTGGAAACACCATATATTTT. This chain joins TRBV2 and TRBJ1-3; D is ambiguous. CDR3 length: 16 amino acids. The V gene lost 5 bases and the J gene lost 0 bases, with 14 bases spanning the gap. CDR1 and CDR2 (germline): SNHLY, FYNNEI.

The J gene is TRBJ2-7, the V gene TRBV6-6; 8 nucleotides agree with TRBD2. Germline assignment: CDR1 MNHNY and CDR2 SVGAGI (reference sequence). With 6 bases clipped from V and 2 bases from J, the junction kept 9 bases outside the gene matches. The length of the CDR3 is 15 residues. The CDR3 reads CASSPDGTRAYEQYF. Here the CDR3 DNA reads TGTGCCAGCAGCCCAGACGGGACTAGAGCCTACGAGCAGTACTTC.